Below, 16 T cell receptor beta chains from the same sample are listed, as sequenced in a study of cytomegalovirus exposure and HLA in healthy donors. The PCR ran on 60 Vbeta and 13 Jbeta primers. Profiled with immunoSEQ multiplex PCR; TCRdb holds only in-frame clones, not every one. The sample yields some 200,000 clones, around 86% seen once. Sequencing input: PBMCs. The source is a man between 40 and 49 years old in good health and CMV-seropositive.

In DNA form, the CDR3 reads TGTGCCAGCAGCTCAGGGGTGGGGGAGACCCAGTACTTC. Translation gives CASSSGVGETQYF. The rearrangement uses TRBV7-2 and TRBJ2-5; maybe TRBD1 (6 bases). The germline gives CDR1 SGHTA, CDR2 FQGNSA. Trimming shortened V by 4 bases and J by 5 bases, and 11 bases separated the two germline ends. The CDR3 extends over 13 amino acids.

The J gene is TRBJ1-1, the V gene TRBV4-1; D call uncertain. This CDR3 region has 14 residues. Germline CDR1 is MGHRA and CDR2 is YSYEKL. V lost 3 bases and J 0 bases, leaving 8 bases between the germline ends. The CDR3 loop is CASSQSIMNTEAFF. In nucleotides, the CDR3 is TGCGCCAGCAGCCAGTCTATAATGAACACTGAAGCTTTCTTT.

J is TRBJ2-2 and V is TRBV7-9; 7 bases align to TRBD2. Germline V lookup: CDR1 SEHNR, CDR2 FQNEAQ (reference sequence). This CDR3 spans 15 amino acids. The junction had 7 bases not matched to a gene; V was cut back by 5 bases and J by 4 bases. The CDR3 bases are TGTGCCAGCAGCCGCCAGCGGGGAGGCACCGGGGAGCTGTTTTTT. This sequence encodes CASSRQRGGTGELFF.

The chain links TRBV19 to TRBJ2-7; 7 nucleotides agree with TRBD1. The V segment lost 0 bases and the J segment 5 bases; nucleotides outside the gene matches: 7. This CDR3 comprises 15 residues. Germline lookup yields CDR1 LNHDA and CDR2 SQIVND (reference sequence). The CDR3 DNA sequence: TGTGCCAGTAGTATAGATCTGAACAGGGGTCACGAGCAGTACTTC. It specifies CASSIDLNRGHEQYF.

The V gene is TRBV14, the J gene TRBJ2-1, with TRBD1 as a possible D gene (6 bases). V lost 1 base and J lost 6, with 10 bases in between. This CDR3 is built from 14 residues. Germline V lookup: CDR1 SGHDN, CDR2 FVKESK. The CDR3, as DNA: TGTGCCAGCAGCCAAGTCAGGGGCGGCAATGAGCAGTTCTTC. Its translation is CASSQVRGGNEQFF.

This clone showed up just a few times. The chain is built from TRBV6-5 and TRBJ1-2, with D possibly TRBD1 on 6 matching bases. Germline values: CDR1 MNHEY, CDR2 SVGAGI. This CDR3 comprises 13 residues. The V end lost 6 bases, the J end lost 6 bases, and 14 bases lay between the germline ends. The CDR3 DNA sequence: TGTGCCAGCAGCCTACTCGAGGGGGATGGCTACACCTTC. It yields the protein CASSLLEGDGYTF.

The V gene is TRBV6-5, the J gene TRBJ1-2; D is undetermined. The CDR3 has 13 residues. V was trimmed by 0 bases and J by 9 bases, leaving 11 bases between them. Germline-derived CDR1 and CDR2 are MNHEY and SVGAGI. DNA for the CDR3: TGTGCCAGCAGTTACTCGGCTACGAGGAGCTACACCTTC. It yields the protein CASSYSATRSYTF.

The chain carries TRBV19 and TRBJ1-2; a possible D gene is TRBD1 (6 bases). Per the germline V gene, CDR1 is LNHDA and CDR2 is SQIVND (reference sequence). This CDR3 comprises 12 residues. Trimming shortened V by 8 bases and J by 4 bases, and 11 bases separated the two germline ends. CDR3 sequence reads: CASVGGPYGYTF. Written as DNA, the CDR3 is TGTGCCAGTGTCGGGGGGCCCTATGGCTACACCTTC. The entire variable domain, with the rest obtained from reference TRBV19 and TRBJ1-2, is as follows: DGGITQSPKYLFRKEGQNVTLSCEQNLNHDAMYWYRQDPGQGLRLIYYSQIVNDFQKGDIAEGYSVSREKKESFPLTVTSAQKNPTAFYLCASVGGPYGYTFGSGTRLTVV.

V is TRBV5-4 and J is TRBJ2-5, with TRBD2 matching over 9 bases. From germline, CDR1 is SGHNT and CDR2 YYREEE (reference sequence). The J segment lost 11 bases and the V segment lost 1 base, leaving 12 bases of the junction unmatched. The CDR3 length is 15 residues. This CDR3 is CASSLSAGGPPEQYF. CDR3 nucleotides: TGTGCCAGCAGCTTGTCTGCGGGGGGGCCTCCTGAGCAGTACTTC. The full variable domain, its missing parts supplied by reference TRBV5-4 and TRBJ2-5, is ETGVTQSPTHLIKTRGQQVTLRCSSQSGHNTVSWYQQALGQGPQFIFQYYREEENGRGNFPPRFSGLQFPNYSSELNVNALELDDSALYLCASSLSAGGPPEQYFGPGTRLLVL.

DNA of the CDR3: TGTGCCAGCAGTGCCCCAAACTACGAGCAGTACTTC. Its translation is CASSAPNYEQYF. This sequence joins TRBV6-1 and TRBJ2-7, with D unresolved. The germline gives CDR1 MNHNS, CDR2 SASEGT. This CDR3 spans 12 amino acids. Trimming stripped 4 bases from V and 3 bases from J, with 7 bases between.

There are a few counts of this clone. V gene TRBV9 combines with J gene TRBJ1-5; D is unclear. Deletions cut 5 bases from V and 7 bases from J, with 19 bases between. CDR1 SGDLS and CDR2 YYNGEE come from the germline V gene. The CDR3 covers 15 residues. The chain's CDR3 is CASSYGEEGGQPQHF. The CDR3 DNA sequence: TGTGCCAGCAGTTACGGAGAGGAGGGAGGACAGCCCCAGCATTTT.

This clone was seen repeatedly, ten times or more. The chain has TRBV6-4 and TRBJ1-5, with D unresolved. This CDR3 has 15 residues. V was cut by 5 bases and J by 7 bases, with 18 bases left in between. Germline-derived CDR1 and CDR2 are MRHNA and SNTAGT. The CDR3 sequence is CASSYGEEGGQPQHF. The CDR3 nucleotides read TGTGCCAGCAGTTACGGAGAGGAGGGAGGACAGCCCCAGCATTTT.

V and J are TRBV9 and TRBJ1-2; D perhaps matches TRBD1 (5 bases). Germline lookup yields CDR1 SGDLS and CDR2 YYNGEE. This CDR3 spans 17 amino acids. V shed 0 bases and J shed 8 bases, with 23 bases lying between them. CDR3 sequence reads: CASSVGFGQGGSDGYTF. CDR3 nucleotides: TGTGCCAGCAGCGTAGGTTTCGGGCAGGGAGGCTCTGACGGCTACACCTTC.

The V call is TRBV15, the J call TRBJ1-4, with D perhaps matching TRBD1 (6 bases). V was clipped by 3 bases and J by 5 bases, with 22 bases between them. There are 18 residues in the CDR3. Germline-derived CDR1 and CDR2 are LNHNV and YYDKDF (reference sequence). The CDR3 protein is CATSSPWTALPENEKLFF. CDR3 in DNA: TGTGCCACCAGCAGTCCCTGGACAGCCCTTCCCGAAAATGAAAAACTGTTTTTT.

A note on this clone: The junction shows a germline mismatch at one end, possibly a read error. The CDR3 DNA sequence: TGTGCCAGCAGCTTGGTTCTTAGGAACTATGGCTACTCCTTC. It specifies CASSLVLRNYGYSF. The V gene is TRBV5-4, the J gene TRBJ1-2, with D uncertain. The CDR3 sequence is 14 residues long. Germline assignment: CDR1 SGHNT and CDR2 YYREEE (reference sequence). Full variable domain (missing parts from reference TRBV5-4 and TRBJ1-2): ETGVTQSPTHLIKTRGQQVTLRCSSQSGHNTVSWYQQALGQGPQFIFQYYREEENGRGNFPPRFSGLQFPNYSSELNVNALELDDSALYLCASSLVLRNYGYSFGSGTRLTVV.

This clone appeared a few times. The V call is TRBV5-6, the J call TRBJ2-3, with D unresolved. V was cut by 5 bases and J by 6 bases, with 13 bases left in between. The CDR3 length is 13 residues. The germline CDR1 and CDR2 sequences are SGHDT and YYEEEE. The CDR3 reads CASRSRSADTQYF. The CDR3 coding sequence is TGTGCCAGCAGGTCGCGGTCAGCGGATACGCAGTATTTT.